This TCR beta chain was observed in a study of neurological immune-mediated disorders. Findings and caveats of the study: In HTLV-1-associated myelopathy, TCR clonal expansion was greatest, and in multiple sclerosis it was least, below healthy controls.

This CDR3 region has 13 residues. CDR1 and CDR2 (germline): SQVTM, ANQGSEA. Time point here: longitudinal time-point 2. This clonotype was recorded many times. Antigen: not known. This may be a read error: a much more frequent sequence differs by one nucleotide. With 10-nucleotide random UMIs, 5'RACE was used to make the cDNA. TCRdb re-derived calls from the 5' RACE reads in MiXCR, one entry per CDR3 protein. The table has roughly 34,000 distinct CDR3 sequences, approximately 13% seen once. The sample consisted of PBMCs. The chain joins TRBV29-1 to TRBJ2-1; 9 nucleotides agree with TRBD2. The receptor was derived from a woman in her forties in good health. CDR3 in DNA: TGCGGCGCAATAGCGGGAGAGGGGGGAATGCAGTTCTTC. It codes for CGAIAGEGGMQFF.